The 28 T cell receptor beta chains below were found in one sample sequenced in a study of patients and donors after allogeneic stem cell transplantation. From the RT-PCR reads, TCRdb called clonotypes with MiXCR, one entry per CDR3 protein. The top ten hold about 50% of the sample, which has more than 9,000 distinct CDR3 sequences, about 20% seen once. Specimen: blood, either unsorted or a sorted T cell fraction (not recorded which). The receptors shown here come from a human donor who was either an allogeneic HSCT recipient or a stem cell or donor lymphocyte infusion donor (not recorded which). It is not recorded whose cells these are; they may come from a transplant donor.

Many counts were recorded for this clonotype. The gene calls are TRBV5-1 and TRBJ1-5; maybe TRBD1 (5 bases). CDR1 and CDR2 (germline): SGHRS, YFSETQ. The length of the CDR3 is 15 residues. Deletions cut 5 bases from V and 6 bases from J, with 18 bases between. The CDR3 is CASSVNPDRTQPQHF. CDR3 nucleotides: TGCGCCAGCAGTGTGAACCCCGACAGAACTCAGCCCCAGCATTTT.

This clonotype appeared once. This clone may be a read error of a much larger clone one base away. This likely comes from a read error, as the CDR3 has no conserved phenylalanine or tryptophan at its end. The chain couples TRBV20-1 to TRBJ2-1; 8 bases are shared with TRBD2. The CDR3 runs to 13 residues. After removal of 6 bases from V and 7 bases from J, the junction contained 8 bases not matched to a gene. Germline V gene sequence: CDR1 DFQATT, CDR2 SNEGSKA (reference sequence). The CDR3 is CSAQAGASNEQFS. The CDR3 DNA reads TGCAGTGCGCAAGCGGGGGCATCAAATGAGCAGTTCTCC.

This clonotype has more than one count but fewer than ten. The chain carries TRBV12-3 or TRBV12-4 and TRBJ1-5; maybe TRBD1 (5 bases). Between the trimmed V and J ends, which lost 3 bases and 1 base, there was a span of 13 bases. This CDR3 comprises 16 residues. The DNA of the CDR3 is TGTGCCAGCAGTTTGGACAACCCAGGCAGCAATCAGCCCCAGCATTTT. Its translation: CASSLDNPGSNQPQHF.

The CDR3 DNA is TGTGCCAGCAGTCACGCGGGGGGCCAGGGGGATACGCAGTATTTT. It is translated as CASSHAGGQGDTQYF. This chain connects TRBV9 to TRBJ2-3, with 8 positions matching TRBD2. CDR3 length: 15 amino acids. The V gene end was trimmed by 5 bases and the J gene end by 6 bases; junction bases not matched to a gene: 11. In germline, CDR1 is SGDLS, CDR2 YYNGEE.

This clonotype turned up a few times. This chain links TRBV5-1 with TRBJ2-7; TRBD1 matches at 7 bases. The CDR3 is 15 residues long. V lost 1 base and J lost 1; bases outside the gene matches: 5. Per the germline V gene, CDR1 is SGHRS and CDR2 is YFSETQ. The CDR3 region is CASSLMTGKSYEQYF. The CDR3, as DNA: TGCGCCAGCAGCTTGATGACAGGGAAATCCTACGAGCAGTACTTC.

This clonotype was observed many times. The CDR3 region is CASSKPKGTGGNEQYF. The CDR3 DNA reads TGTGCCAGCAGCAAACCCAAGGGGACAGGGGGCAACGAGCAGTACTTC. V is TRBV6-6 and J is TRBJ2-7, with 12 nucleotides matching TRBD1. The ends lost 6 bases at V and 5 bases at J; junction bases unmatched: 11. Germline V CDR1 and CDR2: MNHNY, SVGAGI (reference sequence). This CDR3 is 16 amino acids long.

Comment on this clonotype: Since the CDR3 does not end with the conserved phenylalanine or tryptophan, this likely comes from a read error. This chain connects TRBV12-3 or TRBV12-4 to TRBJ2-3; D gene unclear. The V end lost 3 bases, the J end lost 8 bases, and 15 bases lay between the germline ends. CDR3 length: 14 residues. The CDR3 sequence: CASSFAVEWGTQYL. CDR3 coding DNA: TGTGCCAGCAGTTTCGCGGTGGAGTGGGGTACGCAGTATTTG.

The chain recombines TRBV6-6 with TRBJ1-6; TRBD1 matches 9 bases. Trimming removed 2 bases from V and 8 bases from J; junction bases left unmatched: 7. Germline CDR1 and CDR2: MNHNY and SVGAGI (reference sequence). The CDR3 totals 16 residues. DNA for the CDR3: TGTGCCAGCAGTTACCGGCGGGGACAGGGTGATTCACCCCTCCACTTT. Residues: CASSYRRGQGDSPLHF.

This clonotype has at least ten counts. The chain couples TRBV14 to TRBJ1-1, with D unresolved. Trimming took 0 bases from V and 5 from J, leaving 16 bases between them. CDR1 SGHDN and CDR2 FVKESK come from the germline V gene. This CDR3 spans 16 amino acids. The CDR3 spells CASSQDLGEVHTEAFF. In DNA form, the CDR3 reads TGTGCCAGCAGCCAAGATCTCGGGGAGGTGCATACTGAAGCTTTCTTT.

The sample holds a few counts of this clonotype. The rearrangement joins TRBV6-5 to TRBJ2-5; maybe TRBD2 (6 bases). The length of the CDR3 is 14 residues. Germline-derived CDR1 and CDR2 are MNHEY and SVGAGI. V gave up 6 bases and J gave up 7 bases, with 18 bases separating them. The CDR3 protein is CASSRRGSGGTQYF. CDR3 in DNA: TGTGCCAGCAGCCGCCGGGGGTCTGGAGGGACCCAGTACTTC.

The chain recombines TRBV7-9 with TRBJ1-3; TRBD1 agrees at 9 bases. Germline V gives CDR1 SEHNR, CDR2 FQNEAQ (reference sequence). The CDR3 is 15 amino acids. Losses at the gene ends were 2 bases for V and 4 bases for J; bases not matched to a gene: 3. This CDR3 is CASSLTGGAGNTIYF. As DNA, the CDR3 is TGTGCCAGCAGCTTAACAGGGGGCGCAGGAAACACCATATATTTT. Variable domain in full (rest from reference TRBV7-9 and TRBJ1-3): DTGVSQNPRHKITKRGQNVTFRCDPISEHNRLYWYRQTLGQGPEFLTYFQNEAQLEKSRLLSDRFSAERPKGSFSTLEIQRTEQGDSAMYLCASSLTGGAGNTIYFGEGSWLTVV.

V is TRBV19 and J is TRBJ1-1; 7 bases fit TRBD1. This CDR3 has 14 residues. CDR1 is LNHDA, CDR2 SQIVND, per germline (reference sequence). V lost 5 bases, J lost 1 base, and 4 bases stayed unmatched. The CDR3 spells CASSLGQQNTEAFF. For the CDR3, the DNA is TGTGCCAGTAGTTTGGGACAGCAGAACACTGAAGCTTTCTTT.

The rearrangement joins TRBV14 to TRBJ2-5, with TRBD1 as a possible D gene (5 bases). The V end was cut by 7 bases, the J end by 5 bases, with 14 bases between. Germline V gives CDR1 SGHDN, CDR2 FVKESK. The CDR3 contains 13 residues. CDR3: CASTQGSGETQYF. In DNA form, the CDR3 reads TGTGCCAGCACCCAGGGCTCCGGGGAGACCCAGTACTTC.

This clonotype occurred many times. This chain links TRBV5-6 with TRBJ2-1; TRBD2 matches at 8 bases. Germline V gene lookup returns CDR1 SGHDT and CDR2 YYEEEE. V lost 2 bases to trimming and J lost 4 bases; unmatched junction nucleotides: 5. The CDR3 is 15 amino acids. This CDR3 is CASSFGASGYNEQFF. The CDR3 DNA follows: TGTGCCAGCAGCTTTGGGGCTAGCGGGTACAATGAGCAGTTCTTC.

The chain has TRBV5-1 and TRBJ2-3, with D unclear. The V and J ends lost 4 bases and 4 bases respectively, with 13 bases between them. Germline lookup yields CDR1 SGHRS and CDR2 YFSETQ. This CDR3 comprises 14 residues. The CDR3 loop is CASSVELPADTQYF. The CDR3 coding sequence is TGCGCCAGCAGCGTGGAGCTCCCGGCAGATACGCAGTATTTT.

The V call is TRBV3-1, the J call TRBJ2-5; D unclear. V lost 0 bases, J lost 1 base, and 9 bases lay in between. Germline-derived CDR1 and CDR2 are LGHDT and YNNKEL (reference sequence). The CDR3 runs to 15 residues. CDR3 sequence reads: CASSQDRKFQETQYF. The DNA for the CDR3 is TGTGCCAGCAGCCAAGATCGGAAGTTCCAAGAGACCCAGTACTTC.

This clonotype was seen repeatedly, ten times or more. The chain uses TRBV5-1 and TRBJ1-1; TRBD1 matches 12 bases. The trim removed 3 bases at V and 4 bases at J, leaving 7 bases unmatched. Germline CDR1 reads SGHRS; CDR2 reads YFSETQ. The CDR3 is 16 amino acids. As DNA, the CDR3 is TGCGCCAGCAGCTCCGGGACAGGGGGCTCAGGCACTGAAGCTTTCTTT. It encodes CASSSGTGGSGTEAFF.

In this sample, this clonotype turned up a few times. For the CDR3, the DNA is TGTGCCAGCAGCCCCCCTGGACAGAAAAATTCACCCCTCCACTTT. Translation: CASSPPGQKNSPLHF. The chain joins TRBV11-2 to TRBJ1-6, with D perhaps TRBD1 (6 bases). V lost 5 bases, J lost 7 bases, and 15 bases lay in between. Germline loops: CDR1 SGHAT, CDR2 FQNNGV. CDR3 length: 15 residues. The variable domain in full, completed from reference TRBV11-2 and TRBJ1-6, reads EAGVAQSPRYKIIEKRQSVAFWCNPISGHATLYWYQQILGQGPKLLIQFQNNGVVDDSQLPKDRFSAERLKGVDSTLKIQPAKLEDSAVYLCASSPPGQKNSPLHFGNGTRLTVT.

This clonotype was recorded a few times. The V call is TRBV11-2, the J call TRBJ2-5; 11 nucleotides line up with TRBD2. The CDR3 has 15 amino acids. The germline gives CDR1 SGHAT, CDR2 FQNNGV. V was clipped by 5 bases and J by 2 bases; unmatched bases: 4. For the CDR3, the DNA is TGTGCCAGCAGCCGGACTAGCGGGCAACAAGAGACCCAGTACTTC. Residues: CASSRTSGQQETQYF.

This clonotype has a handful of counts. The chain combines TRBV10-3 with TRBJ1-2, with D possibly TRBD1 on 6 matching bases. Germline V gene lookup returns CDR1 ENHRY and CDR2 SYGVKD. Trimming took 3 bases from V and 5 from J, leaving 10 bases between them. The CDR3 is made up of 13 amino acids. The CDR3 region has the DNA TGTGCCATCAGTGACAACAGGGATTATGGCTACACCTTC. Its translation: CAISDNRDYGYTF.

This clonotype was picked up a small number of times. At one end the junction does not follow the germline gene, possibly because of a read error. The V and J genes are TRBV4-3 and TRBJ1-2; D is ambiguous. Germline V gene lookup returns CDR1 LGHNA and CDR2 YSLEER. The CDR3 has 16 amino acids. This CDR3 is CAGSQDWQSHNYGYTF. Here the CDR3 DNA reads TGCGCCGGCAGCCAAGACTGGCAGTCGCATAACTATGGCTACACCTTC.

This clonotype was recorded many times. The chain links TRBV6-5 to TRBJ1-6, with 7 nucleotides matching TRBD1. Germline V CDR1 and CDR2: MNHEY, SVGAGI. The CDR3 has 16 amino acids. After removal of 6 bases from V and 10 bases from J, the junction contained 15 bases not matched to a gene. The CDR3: CASSPTKTGSRSPLHF. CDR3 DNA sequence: TGTGCCAGCAGCCCCACCAAGACAGGGTCTCGCTCACCCCTCCACTTT.

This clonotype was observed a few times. The chain's CDR3 is CSALSNGYGYTF. The CDR3, as DNA: TGCAGTGCACTCTCTAACGGCTATGGCTACACCTTC. The rearrangement joins TRBV20-1 to TRBJ1-2, with D unresolved. Trimming left V 6 bases short and J 4 bases short, with 12 bases between. The CDR3 sequence is 12 residues long. The germline V gene encodes CDR1 DFQATT and CDR2 SNEGSKA (reference sequence).

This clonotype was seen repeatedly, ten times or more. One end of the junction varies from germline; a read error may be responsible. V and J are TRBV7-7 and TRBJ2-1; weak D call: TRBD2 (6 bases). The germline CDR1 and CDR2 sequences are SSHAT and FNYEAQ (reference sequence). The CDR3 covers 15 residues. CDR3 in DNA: TGTGCTAGCAGCTTAGATGGTAGGGGAGGAAATGAGCAGTTCTTC. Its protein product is CASSLDGRGGNEQFF.

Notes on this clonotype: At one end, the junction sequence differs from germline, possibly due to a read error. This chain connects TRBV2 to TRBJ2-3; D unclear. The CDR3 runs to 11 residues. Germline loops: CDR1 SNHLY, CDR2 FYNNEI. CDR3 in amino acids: CASTYSDTQYF. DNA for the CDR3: TGTGCCAGCACCTACTCAGACACGCAGTATTTT. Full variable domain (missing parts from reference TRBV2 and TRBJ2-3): EPEVTQTPSHQVTQMGQEVILRCVPISNHLYFYWYRQILGQKVEFLVSFYNNEISEKSEIFDDQFSVERPDGSNFTLKIRSTKLEDSAMYFCASTYSDTQYFGPGTRLTVL.

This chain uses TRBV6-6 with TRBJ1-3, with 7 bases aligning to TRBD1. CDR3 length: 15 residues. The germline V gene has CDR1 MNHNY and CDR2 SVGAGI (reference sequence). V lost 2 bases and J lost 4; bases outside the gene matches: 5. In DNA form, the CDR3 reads TGTGCCAGCAGTTACCGAGACAGGGTGGGAAACACCATATATTTT. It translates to CASSYRDRVGNTIYF.

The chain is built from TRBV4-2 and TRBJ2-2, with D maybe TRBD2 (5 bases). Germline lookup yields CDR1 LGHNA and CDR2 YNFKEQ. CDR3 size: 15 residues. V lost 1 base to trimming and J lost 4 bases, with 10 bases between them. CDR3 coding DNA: TGTGCCAGCAGCCAAGTGGGAGCTTCCACCGGGGAGCTGTTTTTT. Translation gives CASSQVGASTGELFF.

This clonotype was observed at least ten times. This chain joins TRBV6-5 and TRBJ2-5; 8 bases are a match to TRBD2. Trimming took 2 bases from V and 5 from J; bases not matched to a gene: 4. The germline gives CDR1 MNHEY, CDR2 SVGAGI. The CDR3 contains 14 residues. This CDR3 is CASSYRRGVETQYF. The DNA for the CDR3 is TGTGCCAGCAGTTACAGGCGGGGGGTGGAGACCCAGTACTTC.